The present entry profiles one T cell receptor (beta chain) with its context. This entry belongs to a study of blood T cell repertoires in COVID-19. Trimming took off 7 bases at V and 5 bases at J, with 11 bases between the two ends. The V gene's germline CDR1 is KGHDR and CDR2 SFDVKD. The CDR3 is 13 amino acids. Profiling relied on immunoSEQ multiplex PCR, and the TCRdb table lists in-frame clones only, not all of them. The sample comprises 250,000 to 300,000 clones, around 80% of which are singletons, and approximately 5% rests with the top ten. V and J are TRBV24-1 and TRBJ2-1, with a possible D match to TRBD1 (5 bases). The sequence was collected from a man aged 40-49 years who had been exposed to COVID-19. The sample consisted of PBMCs or T cells enriched from blood (not recorded which). The CDR3 loop is CATRAGLDNEQFF. The DNA of the CDR3 is TGTGCCACCAGGGCAGGGCTAGACAATGAGCAGTTCTTC.